Listed below are T cell receptor beta chains from one sample, sequenced in a study of monozygotic twins with inflammatory bowel disease. TCRdb re-called the 5' RACE reads and gives one entry per CDR3 protein, without DNA. This sample's clone table lists about 450,000 distinct CDR3 sequences. The sequenced sample consisted of blood. The receptors originated from a human donor with ulcerative colitis or Crohn's disease, or a healthy co-twin of an affected twin (not recorded which). The CDR3 runs from the conserved cysteine through the conserved F or W.

J gene: TRBJ2-1; V gene: TRBV20-1; CDR3 protein: CSARGVGGYGEQFF
J gene: TRBJ1-1; V gene: TRBV2; CDR3 protein: CASSHRGTEAFF
J gene: TRBJ2-7; V gene: TRBV12-3/TRBV12-4; CDR3 protein: CASSARQGAREQYF
J gene: TRBJ2-3; V gene: TRBV20-1; CDR3 protein: CSASGPLNTDTQYF
J gene: TRBJ1-1; V gene: TRBV27; CDR3 protein: CASSLYGDTEAFF
J gene: TRBJ2-1; V gene: TRBV4-1; CDR3 protein: CASSPADHNEQFF
J gene: TRBJ2-5; V gene: TRBV12-3/TRBV12-4; CDR3 protein: CASAGRETQYF
J gene: TRBJ1-3; V gene: TRBV18; CDR3 protein: CASSPQGQGTGNTIYF
J gene: TRBJ2-3; V gene: TRBV5-1; CDR3 protein: CASSLVGTQASTDTQYF
J gene: TRBJ2-3; V gene: TRBV14; CDR3 protein: CASSQGGLRGLWSTDTQYF
J gene: TRBJ2-7; V gene: TRBV6-1; CDR3 protein: CASSISGSVAYEQYF
J gene: TRBJ2-2; V gene: TRBV19; CDR3 protein: CASSTRDRGINGELFF
J gene: TRBJ1-2; V gene: TRBV5-4; CDR3 protein: CASSFGVDYGYTF
J gene: TRBJ1-2; V gene: TRBV21-1; CDR3 protein: CASSKATRAPGYTF
J gene: TRBJ2-5; V gene: TRBV7-6; CDR3 protein: CASSPQGGETQYF
J gene: TRBJ2-3; V gene: TRBV5-1; CDR3 protein: CASTLRTGSTDTQYF
J gene: TRBJ2-1; V gene: TRBV4-3; CDR3 protein: CASSFHGSEQFF
J gene: TRBJ2-7; V gene: TRBV5-1; CDR3 protein: CASSFQDEQYF
J gene: TRBJ1-4; V gene: TRBV30; CDR3 protein: CAWSTSNEKLFF
J gene: TRBJ1-4; V gene: TRBV5-4; CDR3 protein: CASSPGVQNEKLFF
J gene: TRBJ1-4; V gene: TRBV5-1; CDR3 protein: CASSRSRGGDRLFF
J gene: TRBJ2-2; V gene: TRBV28; CDR3 protein: CASSWALRGTGELFF